The next 13 T cell receptor beta chains were all read from a single sample in a study of neoadjuvant anti-PD-1 for oral cavity cancer. Repertoires were generated with immunoSEQ multiplex PCR, while TCRdb's copy carries only in-frame clones and drops some. There are some 61,000 clones in the sample; approximately 85% occur only once, and 3% to 3.5% lies in the top ten. Time point specified: after neoadjuvant nivolumab, at surgical resection. The source material was PBMCs, sampled after nivolumab (anti-PD-1) treatment. The receptors come from a person between 40 and 85 years old with oral cavity squamous cell carcinoma.

A few counts support this clone. The rearrangement uses TRBV10-1 and TRBJ1-2, with 8 bases that match TRBD1. The CDR3 consists of 12 residues. Germline V CDR1 and CDR2: WNHNN, SYGVQD (reference sequence). V gave up 5 bases and J gave up 7 bases; unmatched junction bases: 3. The CDR3 loop reads CASSQGTGGYTF. The CDR3, as DNA: TGCGCCAGCAGTCAGGGGACAGGTGGCTACACCTTC.

This clone has only one observation. The gene calls are TRBV6-5 and TRBJ2-7; 13 bases are shared with TRBD2. The CDR3 sequence is 16 residues long. Germline CDR1 and CDR2: MNHEY and SVGAGI. With V trimmed by 4 bases and J by 2 bases, 5 bases remained unmatched. The CDR3 DNA sequence: TGTGCCAGCAGTTCTCTTACTAGCGGGAGGGCCTACGAGCAGTACTTC. It is translated as CASSSLTSGRAYEQYF.

This clone occurred a few times. This chain connects TRBV30 to TRBJ1-2, with 7 bases identical to TRBD1. The junction had 7 bases not matched to a gene; V was cut back by 3 bases and J by 6 bases. The germline V gene has CDR1 GTSNPN and CDR2 SVGIG (reference sequence). The CDR3 has 13 amino acids. The CDR3 loop is CAWRLGGGDGYTF. In DNA form, the CDR3 reads TGTGCCTGGAGACTCGGAGGGGGCGATGGCTACACCTTC. Combining the CDR3 with reference TRBV30 and TRBJ1-2 gives the whole variable domain SQTIHQWPATLVQPVGSPLSLECTVEGTSNPNLYWYRQAAGRGLQLLFYSVGIGQISSEVPQNLSASRPQDRQFILSSKKLLLSDSGFYLCAWRLGGGDGYTFGSGTRLTVV.

This chain connects TRBV2 to TRBJ1-4, with 8 positions matching TRBD1. The CDR3 spans 16 residues. Germline V gene data show CDR1 as SNHLY and CDR2 as FYNNEI. Losses at the gene ends were 6 bases for V and 0 bases for J; bases not matched to a gene: 6. CDR3 region: CASRGGTGATNEKLFF. The CDR3, as DNA: TGTGCCAGCAGAGGAGGGACAGGAGCAACTAATGAAAAACTGTTTTTT. Full variable domain (missing parts from reference TRBV2 and TRBJ1-4): EPEVTQTPSHQVTQMGQEVILRCVPISNHLYFYWYRQILGQKVEFLVSFYNNEISEKSEIFDDQFSVERPDGSNFTLKIRSTKLEDSAMYFCASRGGTGATNEKLFFGSGTQLSVL.

The rearrangement joins TRBV2 to TRBJ2-5, with 7 bases that match TRBD1. Germline assignment: CDR1 SNHLY and CDR2 FYNNEI. The CDR3 is 14 residues long. The junction had 10 bases not matched to a gene; V was cut back by 5 bases and J by 7 bases. The CDR3 DNA is TGTGCCAGCAGTAACACAGGGGCGCAATCGACCCAGTACTTC. This translates into CASSNTGAQSTQYF.

This chain uses TRBV6-6 with TRBJ2-3; no reliable D call. Per germline, CDR1 MNHNY and CDR2 SVGAGI (reference sequence). CDR3 length: 12 residues. V lost 2 bases and J lost 6, with 6 bases in between. The CDR3 DNA reads TGTGCCAGCAGTTACCTTAGGGATACGCAGTATTTT. The encoded protein is CASSYLRDTQYF.

V gene TRBV11-3 combines with J gene TRBJ2-7; TRBD1 might be the D (6 bases). CDR1 is SGHNT, CDR2 YENEEA, per germline. CDR3 length: 13 amino acids. Trimming removed 5 bases from V and 4 bases from J, with 12 bases in between. Written as DNA, the CDR3 is TGTGCCAGCAGCCATGGACAGAGTTACGAGCAGTACTTC. Protein sequence: CASSHGQSYEQYF.

This chain connects TRBV6-5 to TRBJ1-2; D is possibly TRBD1 (6 bases). The CDR3 extends over 12 amino acids. Per germline, CDR1 MNHEY and CDR2 SVGAGI. The germline V and J ends were trimmed by 5 bases and 8 bases, with 12 bases remaining between them. The CDR3 region has the DNA TGTGCCAGCAGTGAAAGGGGGAGGGGCTACACCTTC. Protein product: CASSERGRGYTF.

This sequence joins TRBV30 and TRBJ2-2; possibly TRBD2 for D (5 bases). CDR3 size: 15 residues. The germline V gene encodes CDR1 GTSNPN and CDR2 SVGIG (reference sequence). Trimming removed 1 base from V and 6 bases from J, with 15 bases in between. The DNA for the CDR3 is TGTGCCTGGAGTGAGGCGGGTTTTAGTGCCGGGGAGCTGTTTTTT. This translates into CAWSEAGFSAGELFF.

V gene TRBV2 combines with J gene TRBJ2-2, with a tentative D call TRBD1 (5 bases). The CDR3 totals 13 residues. Germline loops: CDR1 SNHLY, CDR2 FYNNEI. The germline V and J ends were trimmed by 6 bases and 0 bases, with 5 bases remaining between them. The CDR3 spells CASSRANTGELFF. The DNA of the CDR3 is TGTGCCAGCAGCAGGGCGAACACCGGGGAGCTGTTTTTT.

The count of this clone is one. J is TRBJ1-3 and V is TRBV4-1; perhaps TRBD1 as D (5 bases). V lost 3 bases and J 4 bases, leaving 10 bases between the germline ends. The germline V gene has CDR1 MGHRA and CDR2 YSYEKL. This CDR3 has 14 amino acids. CDR3: CASSQGDGGNTIYF. CDR3 DNA sequence: TGCGCCAGCAGCCAGGGGGACGGAGGAAACACCATATATTTT.

V gene TRBV11-3 combines with J gene TRBJ2-7, with D perhaps given as TRBD1 or TRBD2 (5 bases each). The ends were cut back, 0 bases at V and 6 bases at J, with 18 bases in the middle. The CDR3 loop spans 16 amino acids. CDR1 and CDR2 from the germline V gene are SGHNT and YENEEA. In DNA form, the CDR3 reads TGTGCCAGCAGCTTAGATGCGAGGGGCCGGAGCAGCGAGCAGTACTTC. This codes for CASSLDARGRSSEQYF.

The chain's CDR3 is CASSLDYATPDQYF. CDR3 in DNA: TGTGCCAGCAGCTTAGATTATGCAACACCGGACCAGTACTTC. J is TRBJ2-5 and V is TRBV11-3; D not certain. V shed 0 bases and J shed 10 bases, with 15 bases lying between them. Germline CDR1 and CDR2: SGHNT and YENEEA. The CDR3 runs 14 residues.